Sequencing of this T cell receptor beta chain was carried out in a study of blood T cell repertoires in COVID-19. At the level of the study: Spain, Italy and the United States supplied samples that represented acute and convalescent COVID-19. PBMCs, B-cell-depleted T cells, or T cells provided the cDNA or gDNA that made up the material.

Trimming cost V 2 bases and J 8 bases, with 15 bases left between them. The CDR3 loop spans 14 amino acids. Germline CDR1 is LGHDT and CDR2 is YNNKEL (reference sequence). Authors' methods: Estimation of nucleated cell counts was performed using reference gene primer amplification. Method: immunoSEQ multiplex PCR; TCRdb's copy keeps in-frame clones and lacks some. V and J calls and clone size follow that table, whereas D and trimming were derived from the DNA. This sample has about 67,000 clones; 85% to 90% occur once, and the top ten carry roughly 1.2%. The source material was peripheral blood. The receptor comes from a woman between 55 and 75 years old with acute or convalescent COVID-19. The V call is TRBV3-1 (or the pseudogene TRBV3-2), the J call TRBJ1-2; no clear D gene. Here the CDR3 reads CASSQNSLYEGYTF. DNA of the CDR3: TGTGCCAGCAGCCAAAACAGCCTCTATGAGGGCTACACCTTC.